This T cell receptor beta chain was identified in a study of human T cells and chemical hapten exposure. Study results and limitations: There was a positive correlation between PT1 expanded TCR counts and patch test score.

The V segment lost 6 bases and the J segment 7 bases; nucleotides outside the gene matches: 13. The CDR3 has 15 amino acids. CDR1 is MNHEY, CDR2 SVGAGI, per germline. Many counts were recorded for this clonotype. Its target is unknown. The time point here: patch test 1, 2 weeks after DPC sensitization. Treatment denoted: therapeutic diphenylcyclopropenone sensitization with weekly scalp DPC. People who gave samples had alopecia, were 18 to 70 years old, and were suitable for DPC. TCRdb reprocessed the RACE reads with MiXCR, giving one entry per CDR3 protein. The sample holds fewer than 500,000 distinct CDR3 sequences; nearly 5% are singletons and the top ten take approximately 2.5%.

The source is a woman between 50 and 59 years old with alopecia areata. Some clones in this sample may be carry-over from other donors' samples. The sequences come from whole blood, collected in connection with sensitization to the hapten diphenylcyclopropenone (DPC). V gene TRBV6-5 combines with J gene TRBJ2-3, with 7 bases fitting TRBD1. CDR3: CASRLDRSEVYTQYF. The DNA for the CDR3 is TGTGCCAGCAGACTGGACAGGTCTGAAGTATATACGCAGTATTTT.